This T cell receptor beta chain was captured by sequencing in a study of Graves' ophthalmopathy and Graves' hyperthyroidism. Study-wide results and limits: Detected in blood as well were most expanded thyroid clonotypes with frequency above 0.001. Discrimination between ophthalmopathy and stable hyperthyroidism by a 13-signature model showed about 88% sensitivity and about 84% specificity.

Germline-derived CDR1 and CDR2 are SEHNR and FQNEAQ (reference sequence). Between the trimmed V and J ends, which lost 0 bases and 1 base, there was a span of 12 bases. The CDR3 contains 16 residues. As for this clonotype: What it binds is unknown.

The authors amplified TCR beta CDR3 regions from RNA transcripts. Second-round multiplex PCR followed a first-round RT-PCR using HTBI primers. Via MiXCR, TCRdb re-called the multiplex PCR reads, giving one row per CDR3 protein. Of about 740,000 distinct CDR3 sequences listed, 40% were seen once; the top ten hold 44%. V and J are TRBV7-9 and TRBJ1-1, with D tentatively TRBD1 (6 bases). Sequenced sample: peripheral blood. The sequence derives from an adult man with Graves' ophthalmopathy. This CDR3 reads CASSLAPRGPNTEAFF. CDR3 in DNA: TGTGCCAGCAGCTTAGCCCCTCGGGGGCCGAACACTGAAGCTTTCTTT.